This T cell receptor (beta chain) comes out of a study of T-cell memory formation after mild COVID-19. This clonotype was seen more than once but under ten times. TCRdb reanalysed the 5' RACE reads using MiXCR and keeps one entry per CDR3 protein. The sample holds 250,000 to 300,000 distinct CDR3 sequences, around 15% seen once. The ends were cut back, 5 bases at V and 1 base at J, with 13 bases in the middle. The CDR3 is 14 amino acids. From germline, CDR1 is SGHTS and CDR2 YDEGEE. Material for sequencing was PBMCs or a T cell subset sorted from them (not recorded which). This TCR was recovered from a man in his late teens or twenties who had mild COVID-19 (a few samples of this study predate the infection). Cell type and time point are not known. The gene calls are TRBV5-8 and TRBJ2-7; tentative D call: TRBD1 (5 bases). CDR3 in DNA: TGTGCCAGCAGACCGACAGCCAGGTCCTACGAGCAGTACTTC. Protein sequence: CASRPTARSYEQYF.